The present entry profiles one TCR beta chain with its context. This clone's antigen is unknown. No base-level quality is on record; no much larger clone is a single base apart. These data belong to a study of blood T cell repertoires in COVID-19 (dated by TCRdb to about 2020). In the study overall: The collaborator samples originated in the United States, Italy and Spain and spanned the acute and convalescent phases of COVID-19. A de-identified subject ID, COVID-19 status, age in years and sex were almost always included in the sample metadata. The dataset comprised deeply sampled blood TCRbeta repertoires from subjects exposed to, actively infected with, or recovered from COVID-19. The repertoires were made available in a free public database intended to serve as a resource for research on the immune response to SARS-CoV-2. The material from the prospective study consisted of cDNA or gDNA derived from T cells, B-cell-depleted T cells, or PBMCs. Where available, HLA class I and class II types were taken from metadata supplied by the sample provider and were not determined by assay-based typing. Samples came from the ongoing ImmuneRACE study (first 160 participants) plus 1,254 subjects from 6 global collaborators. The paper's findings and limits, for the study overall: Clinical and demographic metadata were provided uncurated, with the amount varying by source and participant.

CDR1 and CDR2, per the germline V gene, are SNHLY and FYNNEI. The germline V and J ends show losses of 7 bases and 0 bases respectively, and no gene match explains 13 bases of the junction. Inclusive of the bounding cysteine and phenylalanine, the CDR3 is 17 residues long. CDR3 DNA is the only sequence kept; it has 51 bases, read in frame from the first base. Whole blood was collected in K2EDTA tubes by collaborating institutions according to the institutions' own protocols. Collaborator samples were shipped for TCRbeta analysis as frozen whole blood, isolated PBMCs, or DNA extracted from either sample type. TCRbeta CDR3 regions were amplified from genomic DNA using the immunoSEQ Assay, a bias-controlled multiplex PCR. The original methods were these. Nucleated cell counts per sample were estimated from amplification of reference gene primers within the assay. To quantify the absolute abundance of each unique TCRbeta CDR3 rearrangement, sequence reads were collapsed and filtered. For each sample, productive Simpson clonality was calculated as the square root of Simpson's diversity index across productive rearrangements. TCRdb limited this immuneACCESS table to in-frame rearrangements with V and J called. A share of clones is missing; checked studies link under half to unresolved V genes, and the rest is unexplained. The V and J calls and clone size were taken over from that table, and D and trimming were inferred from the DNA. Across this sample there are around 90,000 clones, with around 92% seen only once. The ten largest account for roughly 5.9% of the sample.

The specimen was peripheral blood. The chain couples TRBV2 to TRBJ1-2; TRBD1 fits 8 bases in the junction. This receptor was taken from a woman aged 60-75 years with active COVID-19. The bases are TGTGCCAGCAAGGTCCAGGGGGCCCTATCTCCTAACTATGGCTACACCTTC. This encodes CASKVQGALSPNYGYTF. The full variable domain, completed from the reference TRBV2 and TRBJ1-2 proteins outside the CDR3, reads EPEVTQTPSHQVTQMGQEVILRCVPISNHLYFYWYRQILGQKVEFLVSFYNNEISEKSEIFDDQFSVERPDGSNFTLKIRSTKLEDSAMYFCASKVQGALSPNYGYTFGSGTRLTVV.